Sequencing of this T cell receptor (beta chain) was carried out in a study of blood T cell repertoires in COVID-19. This CDR3 is built from 17 residues. V was cut by 0 bases and J by 2 bases, with 13 bases left in between. The germline V gene has CDR1 LGHDT and CDR2 YNNKEL (reference sequence). Repertoires were generated with immunoSEQ multiplex PCR, while TCRdb's copy carries only in-frame clones and drops some. The repertoire consists of 200,000 to 250,000 clones, with around 87% occurring once and the leading ten covering 3%. V and J are TRBV3-1 (or the pseudogene TRBV3-2) and TRBJ2-2, with a tentative D call TRBD1 (5 bases). The sample consisted of peripheral blood. The receptor's source is a man between 60 and 75 years old with acute or convalescent COVID-19. Written as DNA, the CDR3 is TGTGCCAGCAGCCAAGATAGGGGCCAGGGTAACACCGGGGAGCTGTTTTTT. Protein product: CASSQDRGQGNTGELFF.